This T cell receptor beta chain was identified in a study of CD8 T cells in Susac syndrome. General observations from the study: The CD4+ T cell repertoires in Susac syndrome did not show any clonal expansion.

Germline CDR1 is LGHDT and CDR2 is YNNKEL (reference sequence). The V segment lost 4 bases and the J segment 6 bases; nucleotides outside the gene matches: 9. This CDR3 contains 15 residues. Points on this clonotype: Antigen specificity is unknown.

Blood CD8+ and CD4+ T cells underwent high-throughput TCR beta sequencing. When the RNA was reverse transcribed, random hexamers were used with an input of about 0.45 to 1 ug. A single record per CDR3 protein comes from TCRdb applying MiXCR to the immunoSEQ multiplex PCR reads. This sample yields approximately 160,000 distinct CDR3 sequences, of which roughly 95% are seen a single time; 0.12% belongs to the top ten. The sequenced sample was CD4+ T cells from PBMCs. V gene TRBV3-1 combines with J gene TRBJ1-5; 7 bases are a match to TRBD1. The sequence was obtained from a human donor with Susac syndrome. The CDR3 region has the DNA TGTGCCAGCAGCCCCAGCGAGGGGGCGGGTCAGCCCCAGCATTTT. Encoded protein: CASSPSEGAGQPQHF.